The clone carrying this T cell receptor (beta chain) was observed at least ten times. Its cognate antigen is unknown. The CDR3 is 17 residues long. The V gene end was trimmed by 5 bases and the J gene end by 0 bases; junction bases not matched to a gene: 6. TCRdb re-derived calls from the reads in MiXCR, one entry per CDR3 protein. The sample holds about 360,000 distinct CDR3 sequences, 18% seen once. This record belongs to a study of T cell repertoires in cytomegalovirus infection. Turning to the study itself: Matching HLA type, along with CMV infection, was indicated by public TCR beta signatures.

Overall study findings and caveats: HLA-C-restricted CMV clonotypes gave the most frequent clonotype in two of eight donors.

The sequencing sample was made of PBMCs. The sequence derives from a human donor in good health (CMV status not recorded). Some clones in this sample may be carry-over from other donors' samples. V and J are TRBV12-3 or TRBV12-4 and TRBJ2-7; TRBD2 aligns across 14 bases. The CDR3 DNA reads TGTGCCAGCAGTCGACTAGCGGGGGGGATAAGCTCCTACGAGCAGTACTTC. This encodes CASSRLAGGISSYEQYF.